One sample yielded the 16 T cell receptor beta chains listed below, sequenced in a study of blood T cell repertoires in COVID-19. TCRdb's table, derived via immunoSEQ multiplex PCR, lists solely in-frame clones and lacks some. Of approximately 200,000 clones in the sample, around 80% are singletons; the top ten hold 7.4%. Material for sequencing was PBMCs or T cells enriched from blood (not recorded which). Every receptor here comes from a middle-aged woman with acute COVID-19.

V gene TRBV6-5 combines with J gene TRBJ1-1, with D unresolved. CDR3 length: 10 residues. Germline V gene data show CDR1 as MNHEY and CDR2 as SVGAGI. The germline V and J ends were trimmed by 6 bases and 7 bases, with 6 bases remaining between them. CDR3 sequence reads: CASRPGEAFF. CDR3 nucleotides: TGTGCCAGCAGACCGGGTGAAGCTTTCTTT.

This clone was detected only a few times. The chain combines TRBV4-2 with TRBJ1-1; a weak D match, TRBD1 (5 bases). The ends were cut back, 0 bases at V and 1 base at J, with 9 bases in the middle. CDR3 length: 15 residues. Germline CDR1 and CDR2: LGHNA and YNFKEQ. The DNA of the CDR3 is TGTGCCAGCAGCCAAGAGAACAGGCCGAACACTGAAGCTTTCTTT. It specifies CASSQENRPNTEAFF.

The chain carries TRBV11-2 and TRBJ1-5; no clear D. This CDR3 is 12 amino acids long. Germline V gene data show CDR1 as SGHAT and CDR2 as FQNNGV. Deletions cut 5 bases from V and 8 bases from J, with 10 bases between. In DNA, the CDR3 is TGTGCCAGCAGCAAAACCGGGGAGCCCCAGCATTTT. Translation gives CASSKTGEPQHF.

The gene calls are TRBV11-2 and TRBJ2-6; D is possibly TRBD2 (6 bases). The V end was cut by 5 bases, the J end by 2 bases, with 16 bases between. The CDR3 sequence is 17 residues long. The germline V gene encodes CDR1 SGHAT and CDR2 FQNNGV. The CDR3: CASSRGTLGAGANVLTF. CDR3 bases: TGTGCCAGCAGCCGCGGGACGTTAGGGGCTGGGGCCAACGTCCTGACTTTC. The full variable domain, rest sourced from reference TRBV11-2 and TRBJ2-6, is EAGVAQSPRYKIIEKRQSVAFWCNPISGHATLYWYQQILGQGPKLLIQFQNNGVVDDSQLPKDRFSAERLKGVDSTLKIQPAKLEDSAVYLCASSRGTLGAGANVLTFGAGSRLTVL.

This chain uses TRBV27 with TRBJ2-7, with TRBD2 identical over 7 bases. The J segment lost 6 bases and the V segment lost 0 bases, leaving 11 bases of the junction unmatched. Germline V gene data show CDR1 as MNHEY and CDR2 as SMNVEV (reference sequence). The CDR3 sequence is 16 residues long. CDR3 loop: CASSLSGGESGSEQYF. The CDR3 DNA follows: TGTGCCAGCAGTTTATCGGGGGGGGAATCCGGCAGCGAGCAGTACTTC.

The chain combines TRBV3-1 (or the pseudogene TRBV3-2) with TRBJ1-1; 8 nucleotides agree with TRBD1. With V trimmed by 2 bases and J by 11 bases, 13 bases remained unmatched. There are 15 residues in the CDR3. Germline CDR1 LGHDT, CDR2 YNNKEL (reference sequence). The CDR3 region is CASSQLERQGARAFF. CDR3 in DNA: TGTGCCAGCAGCCAATTAGAGAGGCAGGGGGCGCGGGCTTTCTTT.

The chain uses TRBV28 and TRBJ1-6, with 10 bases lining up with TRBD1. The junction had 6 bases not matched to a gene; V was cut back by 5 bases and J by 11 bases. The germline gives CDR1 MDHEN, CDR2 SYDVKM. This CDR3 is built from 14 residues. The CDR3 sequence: CASSRQGAVAPLHF. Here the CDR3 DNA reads TGTGCCAGCAGTCGACAGGGGGCCGTGGCACCCCTCCACTTT.

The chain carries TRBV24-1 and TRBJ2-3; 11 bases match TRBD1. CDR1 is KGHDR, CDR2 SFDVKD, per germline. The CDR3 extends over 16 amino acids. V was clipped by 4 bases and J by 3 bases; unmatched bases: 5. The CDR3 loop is CATSDPGTGGTDTQYF. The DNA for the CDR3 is TGTGCCACCAGTGACCCCGGGACAGGGGGTACAGATACGCAGTATTTT.

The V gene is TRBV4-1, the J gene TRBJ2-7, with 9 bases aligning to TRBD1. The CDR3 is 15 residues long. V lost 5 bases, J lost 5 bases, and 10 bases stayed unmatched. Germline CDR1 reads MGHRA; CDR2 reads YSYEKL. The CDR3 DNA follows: TGCGCCAGCAGCGGGGAAGGGACAGGGATCAACGAGCAGTACTTC. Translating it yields CASSGEGTGINEQYF.

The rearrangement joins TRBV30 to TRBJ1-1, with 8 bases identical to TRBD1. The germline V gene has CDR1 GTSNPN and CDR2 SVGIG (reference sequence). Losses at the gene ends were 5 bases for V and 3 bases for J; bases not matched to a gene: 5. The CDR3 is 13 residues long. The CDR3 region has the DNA TGTGCCTGGGACGGACAGGGATACACTGAAGCTTTCTTT. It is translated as CAWDGQGYTEAFF.

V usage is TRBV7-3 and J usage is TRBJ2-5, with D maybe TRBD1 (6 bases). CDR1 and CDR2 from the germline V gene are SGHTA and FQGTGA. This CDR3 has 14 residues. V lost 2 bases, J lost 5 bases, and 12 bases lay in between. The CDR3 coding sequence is TGTGCCAGCAGCTTATATGCACAGGGCGAGACCCAGTACTTC. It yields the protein CASSLYAQGETQYF.

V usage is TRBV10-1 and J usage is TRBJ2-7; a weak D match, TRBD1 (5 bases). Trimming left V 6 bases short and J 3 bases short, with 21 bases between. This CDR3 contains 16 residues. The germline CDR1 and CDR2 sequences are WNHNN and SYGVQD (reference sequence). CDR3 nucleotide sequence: TGCGCCAGCAGGACCCCTCAGGGAATTGTATGCTACGAGCAGTACTTC. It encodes CASRTPQGIVCYEQYF.

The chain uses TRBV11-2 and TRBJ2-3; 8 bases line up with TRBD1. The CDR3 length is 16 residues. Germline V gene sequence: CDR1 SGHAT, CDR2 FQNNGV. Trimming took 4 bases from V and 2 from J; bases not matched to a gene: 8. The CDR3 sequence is CASSSPRTGNTDTQYF. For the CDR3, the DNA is TGTGCCAGCAGCTCACCCAGGACAGGGAACACAGATACGCAGTATTTT.

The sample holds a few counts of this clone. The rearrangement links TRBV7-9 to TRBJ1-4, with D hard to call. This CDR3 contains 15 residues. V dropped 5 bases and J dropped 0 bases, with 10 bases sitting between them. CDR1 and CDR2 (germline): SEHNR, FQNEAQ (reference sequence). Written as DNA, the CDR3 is TGTGCCAGCAGCAGAACTGGTGCAACTAATGAAAAACTGTTTTTT. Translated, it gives CASSRTGATNEKLFF.

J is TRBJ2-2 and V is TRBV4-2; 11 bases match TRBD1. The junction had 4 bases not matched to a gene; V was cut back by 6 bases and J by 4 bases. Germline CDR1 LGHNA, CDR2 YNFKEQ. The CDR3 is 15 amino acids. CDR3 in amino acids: CASRTGTGGTGELFF. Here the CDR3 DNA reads TGTGCCAGCAGGACCGGGACAGGGGGCACCGGGGAGCTGTTTTTT.

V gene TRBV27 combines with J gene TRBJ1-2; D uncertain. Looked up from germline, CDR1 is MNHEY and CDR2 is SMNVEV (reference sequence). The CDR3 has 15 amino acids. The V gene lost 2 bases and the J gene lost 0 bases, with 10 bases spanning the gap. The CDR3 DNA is TGTGCCAGCAGTTTACGGTCCCTTTCTAACTATGGCTACACCTTC. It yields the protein CASSLRSLSNYGYTF.